The rows below give T cell receptor beta chains drawn from one sample of a study of CD8+ T cells in alopecia areata. The assay was immunoSEQ multiplex PCR, and TCRdb's table has in-frame clones only and misses some. The data contain tens of thousands of clones, around 96% of them singletons. The material was CD8+ T cells sorted from blood, obtained at week 0. The origin of the receptors is a human donor with alopecia areata. The CDR3 runs from the conserved cysteine through the conserved F or W. The D gene is left open where the match is weak. For some rows the clone size is stated as once, few or many, or as a class when expanded; others skip it.

J gene: TRBJ2-5; clone size: NA; V gene: TRBV7-2; D gene: NA; CDR3 DNA: TGTGCCAGCAGCGGACGGTGGGAGACCCAGTACTTC; CDR3 protein: CASSGRWETQYF
J gene: TRBJ2-7; clone size: NA; V gene: TRBV25-1; D gene: NA; CDR3 DNA: TGTGCCAGCAGTGGGGGGGACTCCTACGAGCAGTACTTC; CDR3 protein: CASSGGDSYEQYF
J gene: TRBJ2-3; clone size: once; V gene: TRBV4-3; D gene: NA; CDR3 DNA: TGCGCCAGCAGCAGGGGGTCTAGCACAGATACGCAGTATTTT; CDR3 protein: CASSRGSSTDTQYF
J gene: TRBJ2-3; clone size: NA; V gene: TRBV7-9; D gene: NA; CDR3 DNA: TGTGCCAGCAGCTTTGGACGGGAGACAGATACGCAGTATTTT; CDR3 protein: CASSFGRETDTQYF
J gene: TRBJ2-7; clone size: NA; V gene: TRBV6-5; D gene: TRBD1; CDR3 DNA: TGTGCCAGCAGTTACATCGGGGACAGGGGTTTCTACGAGCAGTACTTC; CDR3 protein: CASSYIGDRGFYEQYF
J gene: TRBJ2-1; clone size: NA; V gene: TRBV7-8; D gene: TRBD1; CDR3 DNA: TGTGCCAGCAGCCCAGGGGTCAGGGGGACAGTGGATGAGCAGTTCTTC; CDR3 protein: CASSPGVRGTVDEQFF
J gene: TRBJ1-2; clone size: NA; V gene: TRBV4-1; D gene: NA; CDR3 DNA: TGCGCCAGCAGCCCTTCCGCCGGGATTCCGGATGGCTACACCTTC; CDR3 protein: CASSPSAGIPDGYTF
J gene: TRBJ2-2; clone size: NA; V gene: TRBV30; D gene: TRBD1; CDR3 DNA: TGTGCCTCAAGGGACAGGGTGGCCACCGGGGAGCTGTTTTTT; CDR3 protein: CASRDRVATGELFF
J gene: TRBJ2-7; clone size: NA; V gene: TRBV9; D gene: NA; CDR3 DNA: TGTGCCAGCAGCGTTGGTAGCGGTAGCTCCTACGAGCAGTACTTC; CDR3 protein: CASSVGSGSSYEQYF
J gene: TRBJ2-2; clone size: NA; V gene: TRBV29-1; D gene: NA; CDR3 DNA: TGCAGCGTTGCCAGCGCCGGGGAGCTGTTTTTT; CDR3 protein: CSVASAGELFF
J gene: TRBJ2-7; clone size: NA; V gene: TRBV4-3; D gene: NA; CDR3 DNA: TGCGCCAGCAGCCAAGAGGTCGAGAGTGGCTACGAGCAGTACTTC; CDR3 protein: CASSQEVESGYEQYF
J gene: TRBJ2-7; clone size: few; V gene: TRBV7-9; D gene: NA; CDR3 DNA: TGTGCCAGCAGCGTTCCCGGGACGTACACCTACGAGCAGTACTTC; CDR3 protein: CASSVPGTYTYEQYF
J gene: TRBJ2-4; clone size: NA; V gene: TRBV4-1; D gene: TRBD2; CDR3 DNA: TGCGCCAGCAGCCAAGATCAGCGGGGGGGCGGTAACATTCAGTACTTC; CDR3 protein: CASSQDQRGGGNIQYF
J gene: TRBJ2-5; clone size: NA; V gene: TRBV5-1; D gene: TRBD1; CDR3 DNA: TGCGCCAGCAGCCAACCCAAGGACAGGCTCCAAGAGACCCAGTACTTC; CDR3 protein: CASSQPKDRLQETQYF
J gene: TRBJ2-7; clone size: NA; V gene: TRBV5-6; D gene: NA; CDR3 DNA: TGTGCCAGCAGCTTGGTACAGCGGCACGAGCAGTACTTC; CDR3 protein: CASSLVQRHEQYF
J gene: TRBJ2-3; clone size: NA; V gene: TRBV19; D gene: NA; CDR3 DNA: TGTGCCAGTAGTATCGGACAGAGTGGCACAGATACGCAGTATTTT; CDR3 protein: CASSIGQSGTDTQYF
J gene: TRBJ2-7; clone size: NA; V gene: TRBV5-6; D gene: NA; CDR3 DNA: TGTGCCAGCAGCATGAATGCCTACGAGCAGTACTTC; CDR3 protein: CASSMNAYEQYF
J gene: TRBJ2-2; clone size: NA; V gene: TRBV7-2; D gene: NA; CDR3 DNA: TGTGCCAGCAGCTTATGGGCCGGGGAGCTGTTTTTT; CDR3 protein: CASSLWAGELFF
J gene: TRBJ2-3; clone size: NA; V gene: TRBV2; D gene: TRBD2; CDR3 DNA: TGTGCCAGCAGTGTTGAGCGGGGGTACACAGATACGCAGTATTTT; CDR3 protein: CASSVERGYTDTQYF
J gene: TRBJ1-1; clone size: NA; V gene: TRBV7-2; D gene: NA; CDR3 DNA: TGTGCCAGCAGCTTCGGGGGGCAAACTGAAGCTTTCTTT; CDR3 protein: CASSFGGQTEAFF
J gene: TRBJ2-7; clone size: NA; V gene: TRBV7-2; D gene: NA; CDR3 DNA: TGTGCCAGCAGCTTAGGCTACGGGATCGGGTACGAGCAGTACTTC; CDR3 protein: CASSLGYGIGYEQYF
J gene: TRBJ2-7; clone size: once; V gene: TRBV7-9; D gene: TRBD1; CDR3 DNA: TGTGCCAGCAGCCACCCGGGACAGGGCTACGAGCAGTACTTC; CDR3 protein: CASSHPGQGYEQYF
J gene: TRBJ1-1; clone size: once; V gene: TRBV5-1; D gene: NA; CDR3 DNA: TGCGCCAGCTCCAAAGGGGGGACTGAAGCTTTCTTT; CDR3 protein: CASSKGGTEAFF